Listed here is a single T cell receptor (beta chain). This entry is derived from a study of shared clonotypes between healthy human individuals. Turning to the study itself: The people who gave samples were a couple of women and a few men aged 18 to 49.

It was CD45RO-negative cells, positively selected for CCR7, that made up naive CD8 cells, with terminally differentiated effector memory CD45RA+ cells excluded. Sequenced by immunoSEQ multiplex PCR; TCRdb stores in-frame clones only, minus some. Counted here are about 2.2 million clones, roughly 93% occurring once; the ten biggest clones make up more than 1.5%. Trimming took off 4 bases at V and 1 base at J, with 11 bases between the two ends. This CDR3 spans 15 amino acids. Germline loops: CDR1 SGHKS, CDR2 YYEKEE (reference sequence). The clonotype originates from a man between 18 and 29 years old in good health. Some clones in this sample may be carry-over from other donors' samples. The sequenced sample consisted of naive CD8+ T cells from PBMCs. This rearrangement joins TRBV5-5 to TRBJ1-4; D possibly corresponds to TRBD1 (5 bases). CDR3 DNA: TGTGCCAGCAGCGCGGGTGGGGGAACTAATGAAAAACTGTTTTTT. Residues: CASSAGGGTNEKLFF.